Shown below are 28 T cell receptor beta chains from a single sample sequenced in a study of T cells in Graves' hyperthyroidism and ophthalmopathy. Amplification of TCR beta CDR3 regions used RNA as the template. First-round RT-PCR targeting the TCR CDR3 was performed with the HTBI primer set. TCRdb re-called the multiplex PCR reads with MiXCR, one entry per CDR3 protein. The sample shows under 350,000 distinct CDR3 sequences, roughly 20% of them seen only once. The sample taken for sequencing was blood. The receptors were gathered from a woman aged 45-60 years with Graves' hyperthyroidism.

This clonotype was recorded a few times. The V and J genes are TRBV7-9 and TRBJ1-5; no reliable D call. Germline CDR1 SEHNR, CDR2 FQNEAQ (reference sequence). The CDR3 length is 15 residues. Trimming took 5 bases from V and 0 from J, leaving 11 bases between them. The CDR3 is CASSTAGDSNQPQHF. CDR3 nucleotide sequence: TGTGCCAGCAGCACGGCTGGGGATAGCAATCAGCCCCAGCATTTT.

This clonotype has a handful of counts. The CDR3 loop is CASSTTGGNQPQHF. DNA for the CDR3: TGTGCCAGTAGTACGACAGGGGGTAATCAGCCCCAGCATTTT. The chain uses TRBV19 and TRBJ1-5; 9 positions agree with TRBD1. Germline V gives CDR1 LNHDA, CDR2 SQIVND (reference sequence). The CDR3 contains 14 residues. After removal of 4 bases from V and 4 bases from J, the junction contained 2 bases not matched to a gene.

As regards this clonotype: A much larger clone differs from this one at a single base, so this may be a read error. This chain links TRBV18 with TRBJ2-7; 9 bases are a match to TRBD2. V trimming: 3 bases; J trimming: 0 bases; junction bases outside the gene matches: 3. CDR3 length: 15 residues. From germline, CDR1 is KGHSH and CDR2 LQKENI. The CDR3 coding sequence is TGTGCCAGCTCACCGGAAGCGGGGGGCTCCTACGAGCAGTACTTC. It is translated as CASSPEAGGSYEQYF.

The V and J genes are TRBV6-5 and TRBJ1-1; D might be TRBD1 (6 bases). Germline V gene data show CDR1 as MNHEY and CDR2 as SVGAGI. V was clipped by 5 bases and J by 10 bases, with 14 bases between them. The CDR3 consists of 12 residues. CDR3 amino acids: CASSQSRGAAFF. Here the CDR3 DNA reads TGTGCCAGCAGTCAGTCGAGGGGGGCAGCTTTCTTT.

The chain has TRBV29-1 and TRBJ2-7; D is unclear. The ends were cut back, 5 bases at V and 1 base at J, with 18 bases in the middle. Germline V gene lookup returns CDR1 SQVTM and CDR2 ANQGSEA. The CDR3 spans 15 residues. This CDR3 reads CSVIVLAVESYEQYF. DNA of the CDR3: TGCAGCGTTATCGTGCTGGCTGTGGAGTCCTACGAGCAGTACTTC.

This clonotype was counted many times. The chain joins TRBV6-1 to TRBJ2-1; tentatively, D is TRBD1 (5 bases). V lost 6 bases and J 7 bases, leaving 13 bases between the germline ends. CDR3 length: 13 amino acids. Germline V gene sequence: CDR1 MNHNS, CDR2 SASEGT. The CDR3 DNA reads TGTGCCAGCAGGACCGCGACAGTTAATGAGCAGTTCTTC. Protein: CASRTATVNEQFF.

A note on this clonotype: This may arise from a read error, as a much more abundant clone is one base away. The chain couples TRBV30 to TRBJ2-2; TRBD1 agrees at 7 bases. Germline V gene lookup returns CDR1 GTSNPN and CDR2 SVGIG (reference sequence). V trimming: 2 bases; J trimming: 6 bases; junction bases outside the gene matches: 3. The CDR3 length is 13 residues. CDR3 DNA sequence: TGTGCCTGGAGTACCCAGGGGGCCGGGGAGCTGTTTTTT. Translated: CAWSTQGAGELFF. The whole variable domain, filled in from reference TRBV30 and TRBJ2-2, reads SQTIHQWPATLVQPVGSPLSLECTVEGTSNPNLYWYRQAAGRGLQLLFYSVGIGQISSEVPQNLSASRPQDRQFILSSKKLLLSDSGFYLCAWSTQGAGELFFGEGSRLTVL.

Comments on this clonotype: A read error may be the cause here, since a much bigger clone is one base away. V is TRBV7-2 and J is TRBJ2-5; TRBD2 might be the D (7 bases). Trimming pared 6 bases from V and 5 bases from J, leaving 19 bases between. CDR3 size: 15 residues. The germline gives CDR1 SGHTA, CDR2 FQGNSA. CDR3 region: CASSPGIGGAETQYF. DNA for the CDR3: TGTGCCAGCAGTCCTGGAATAGGGGGGGCCGAGACCCAGTACTTC. Supplemented by reference TRBV7-2 and TRBJ2-5, the full variable domain reads GAGVSQSPSNKVTEKGKDVELRCDPISGHTALYWYRQSLGQGLEFLIYFQGNSAPDKSGLPSDRFSAERTGGSVSTLTIQRTQQEDSAVYLCASSPGIGGAETQYFGPGTRLLVL.

The chain is built from TRBV29-1 and TRBJ1-2; D call uncertain. CDR1 is SQVTM and CDR2 is ANQGSEA in the germline V gene. This CDR3 region has 11 residues. V lost 0 bases, J lost 8 bases, and 7 bases lay in between. The CDR3 bases are TGCAGCGTTGAAGATTGGATGGGCTACACCTTC. It translates to CSVEDWMGYTF.

This clonotype was counted only a few times. This chain joins TRBV5-1 and TRBJ2-5, with D uncertain. With 4 bases removed from V and 3 bases from J, the gap between germline ends came to 4 bases. This CDR3 region has 11 residues. From germline, CDR1 is SGHRS and CDR2 YFSETQ. CDR3 residues: CASSVEETQYF. The CDR3 DNA reads as TGCGCCAGCAGCGTCGAAGAGACCCAGTACTTC.

This clonotype was counted many times. The rearrangement links TRBV18 to TRBJ2-3; no clear D gene. Germline values: CDR1 KGHSH, CDR2 LQKENI. This CDR3 comprises 15 residues. V lost 4 bases and J lost 2, with 13 bases in between. The CDR3 reads CASSLETTHTDTQYF. CDR3 sequence (DNA): TGTGCCAGCTCACTTGAGACAACCCACACAGATACGCAGTATTTT. Together with reference TRBV18 and TRBJ2-3, the CDR3 gives the full variable domain: NAGVMQNPRHLVRRRGQEARLRCSPMKGHSHVYWYRQLPEEGLKFMVYLQKENIIDESGMPKERFSAEFPKEGPSILRIQQVVRGDSAAYFCASSLETTHTDTQYFGPGTRLTVL.

This clonotype was recorded a few times. The gene calls are TRBV20-1 and TRBJ2-5, with D possibly TRBD2 on 7 matching bases. Germline V gives CDR1 DFQATT, CDR2 SNEGSKA (reference sequence). The CDR3 length is 14 residues. The V and J ends lost 1 base and 6 bases respectively, with 15 bases between them. Written as DNA, the CDR3 is TGCAGTGCTAGAGTGGGAGGGGGGGGGCAGACCCAGTACTTC. This gives the protein CSARVGGGGQTQYF.

Many counts were recorded for this clonotype. The J gene is TRBJ2-2, the V gene TRBV11-2; D ambiguous. CDR1 is SGHAT, CDR2 FQNNGV, per germline. Trimming took off 1 base at V and 6 bases at J, with 12 bases between the two ends. This CDR3 spans 15 amino acids. The CDR3 loop is CASSLAGLVAGELFF. Written as DNA, the CDR3 is TGTGCCAGCAGCTTAGCGGGTCTAGTTGCCGGGGAGCTGTTTTTT.

There are many counts of this clonotype. The rearrangement links TRBV12-3 or TRBV12-4 to TRBJ2-5, with 10 positions matching TRBD1. Trimming removed 7 bases from V and 2 bases from J; junction bases left unmatched: 7. The CDR3 extends over 15 amino acids. DNA for the CDR3: TGTGCCAGCATCGATGGACAGGGGGTTCAAGAGACCCAGTACTTC. Translating gives CASIDGQGVQETQYF.

The table lists this clonotype with a few counts. The V gene is TRBV19, the J gene TRBJ1-1; D is uncertain. Germline V gene data show CDR1 as LNHDA and CDR2 as SQIVND (reference sequence). CDR3 length equals 12 residues. V lost 10 bases and J 1 base, leaving 10 bases between the germline ends. The CDR3 region is CATRAANTEAFF. CDR3 nucleotide sequence: TGTGCCACCCGGGCCGCGAACACTGAAGCTTTCTTT.

This clonotype was counted many times. The chain combines TRBV13 with TRBJ1-2; 8 nucleotides line up with TRBD1. CDR1 is PRHDT, CDR2 FYEKMQ, per germline (reference sequence). This CDR3 contains 14 residues. After removal of 5 bases from V and 6 bases from J, the junction contained 8 bases not matched to a gene. The CDR3, as DNA: TGTGCCAGCAGCGTGAGGGCAGGGGGCGATGGCTACACCTTC. Its translation is CASSVRAGGDGYTF. The full variable domain, in which reference TRBV13 and TRBJ1-2 provide the parts outside the CDR3, is AAGVIQSPRHLIKEKRETATLKCYPIPRHDTVYWYQQGPGQDPQFLISFYEKMQSDKGSIPDRFSAQQFSDYHSELNMSSLELGDSALYFCASSVRAGGDGYTFGSGTRLTVV.

This clonotype was seen repeatedly, ten times or more. The V call is TRBV5-1, the J call TRBJ2-3; the match to TRBD1 covers 12 bases. Trimming cost V 4 bases and J 4 bases; bases outside gene matches: 7. The germline gives CDR1 SGHRS, CDR2 YFSETQ. The CDR3 runs to 16 residues. CDR3 in amino acids: CASSLTGTGGADTQYF. CDR3 DNA sequence: TGCGCCAGCAGCCTCACCGGGACAGGGGGCGCAGATACGCAGTATTTT.

On this clonotype itself: This may be a read error: a much more frequent sequence differs by one nucleotide. This chain uses TRBV5-1 with TRBJ1-5, with D possibly being TRBD1 (6 bases). CDR1 SGHRS and CDR2 YFSETQ come from the germline V gene. Trimming stripped 0 bases from V and 4 bases from J, with 11 bases between. The CDR3 consists of 15 residues. The CDR3, as DNA: TGCGCCAGCAGCTTGGGTGACAGGCGAAATCAGCCCCAGCATTTT. Residues: CASSLGDRRNQPQHF.

This clonotype has ten or more counts. The chain combines TRBV5-1 with TRBJ2-3; a weak D match, TRBD2 (5 bases). The V gene lost 4 bases and the J gene lost 4 bases, with 13 bases spanning the gap. Germline V lookup: CDR1 SGHRS, CDR2 YFSETQ. The CDR3 is 14 amino acids. CDR3 coding DNA: TGCGCCAGCAGCCGTACGGGGTCCGCAGATACGCAGTATTTT. Translated, it gives CASSRTGSADTQYF.

This chain uses TRBV11-1 with TRBJ2-1; a weak D match, TRBD1 (6 bases). The V end was cut by 7 bases, the J end by 7 bases, with 20 bases between. CDR1 SGHAT and CDR2 FQDESV come from the germline V gene (reference sequence). CDR3 size: 15 residues. CDR3 amino acids: CASKDQLQGWNEQFF. CDR3 bases: TGTGCCAGCAAAGATCAATTACAGGGCTGGAATGAGCAGTTCTTC. Together with reference TRBV11-1 and TRBJ2-1, the CDR3 gives the full variable domain: EAEVAQSPRYKITEKSQAVAFWCDPISGHATLYWYRQILGQGPELLVQFQDESVVDDSQLPKDRFSAERLKGVDSTLKIQPAELGDSAMYLCASKDQLQGWNEQFFGPGTRLTVL.

This clonotype was counted ten times or more. The chain combines TRBV5-1 with TRBJ2-1, with D possibly being TRBD2 (6 bases). Germline assignment: CDR1 SGHRS and CDR2 YFSETQ. V was trimmed by 0 bases and J by 14 bases, leaving 15 bases between them. The CDR3 is 13 amino acids. The CDR3 nucleotides read TGCGCCAGCAGCTTGGCGGGGGATAATGGGAAGTTCTTC. Its translation is CASSLAGDNGKFF.

In its sample, this clonotype was seen a few times. The chain combines TRBV12-5 with TRBJ1-3, with unresolved D. Trimming took off 8 bases at V and 6 bases at J, with 14 bases between the two ends. This CDR3 contains 13 residues. Germline lookup yields CDR1 LGHNT and CDR2 FRNRAP. CDR3 residues: CASSGRGENTIYF. Here the CDR3 DNA reads TGTGCTAGTTCCGGCCGGGGAGAAAACACCATATATTTT.

This clonotype has a count of ten or more. This chain joins TRBV15 and TRBJ2-3, with 10 bases lining up with TRBD2. V gave up 0 bases and J gave up 4 bases; unmatched junction bases: 4. This CDR3 is built from 16 residues. Per the germline V gene, CDR1 is LNHNV and CDR2 is YYDKDF (reference sequence). The CDR3, as DNA: TGTGCCACCAGCAGAGATGAGCGGGGGGGCGCAGATACGCAGTATTTT. Its translation: CATSRDERGGADTQYF.

J is TRBJ2-2 and V is TRBV20-1; a weak D match, TRBD1 (5 bases). The CDR3 has 13 amino acids. Between the trimmed V and J ends, which lost 3 bases and 5 bases, there was a span of 10 bases. Germline V gives CDR1 DFQATT, CDR2 SNEGSKA (reference sequence). The CDR3 region is CSARGRVTGELFF. The CDR3 coding sequence is TGCAGTGCTAGGGGCAGGGTTACCGGGGAGCTGTTTTTT.

Remarks on this clonotype: A read error may explain this, as a much larger clone is one base away. The CDR3: CASSSVASYEQHF. The CDR3 region has the DNA TGCGCCAGCAGCTCCGTGGCCTCCTACGAGCAGCACTTC. The chain carries TRBV5-1 and TRBJ2-7, with D unresolved. The V gene's germline CDR1 is SGHRS and CDR2 YFSETQ. This CDR3 is built from 13 residues.

This clonotype counts as medium-sized. The rearrangement uses TRBV12-3 or TRBV12-4 and TRBJ2-3; D is ambiguous. This CDR3 spans 12 amino acids. V was pared by 7 bases and J by 6 bases, with 11 bases between. CDR3 loop: CASTLGMDTQYF. CDR3 in DNA: TGTGCCAGCACTTTGGGCATGGATACGCAGTATTTT.

This clonotype was detected ten times or more. The chain employs TRBV30 and TRBJ2-7, with D possibly being TRBD2 (5 bases). V lost 1 base and J 3 bases, leaving 7 bases between the germline ends. Germline CDR1 reads GTSNPN; CDR2 reads SVGIG (reference sequence). CDR3 length equals 12 residues. The CDR3 is CAWSEGVYEQYF. CDR3 nucleotides: TGTGCCTGGAGTGAGGGAGTCTACGAGCAGTACTTC.

This chain connects TRBV5-4 to TRBJ1-2; D remains ambiguous. The germline V gene encodes CDR1 SGHNT and CDR2 YYREEE (reference sequence). V lost 3 bases and J 8 bases, leaving 11 bases between the germline ends. This CDR3 contains 12 residues. In DNA, the CDR3 is TGTGCCAGCAGCTACCGGGCTGACGGCTACACCTTC. Protein sequence: CASSYRADGYTF.